One T cell receptor beta chain is described in this entry. Antigen: not known. TCRdb ran MiXCR on the reads and lists one entry per CDR3 protein. The sample holds around 570,000 distinct CDR3 sequences; over 35% are singletons and the top ten take around 48%. The data originate from a study of T cell repertoires in cytomegalovirus infection. Study summary: Public signatures in TCR beta pointed to CMV infection and matching HLA type. Points from the study as a whole: HLA-C-restricted CMV-specific TCR beta clonotypes prevailed in the ex vivo response.

Germline V gene lookup returns CDR1 MNHNS and CDR2 SASEGT. The CDR3 spans 15 residues. The V end lost 3 bases, the J end lost 5 bases, and 17 bases lay between the germline ends. Here the sequenced sample was cultured PBMCs, taken from culture after CMV antigen stimulation. The chain uses TRBV6-1 and TRBJ2-7; D may be TRBD1 or TRBD2 (5 bases each). This TCR was recovered from a human donor in good health (CMV status not recorded). Some clones in this sample may be carry-over from other donors' samples. CDR3 loop: CASSEWGTGRNEQYF. DNA of the CDR3: TGTGCCAGCAGTGAGTGGGGGACGGGACGGAACGAGCAGTACTTC.